This T cell receptor beta chain comes out of a study of blood T cell repertoires in COVID-19. Study-wide background: Material from acute and convalescent COVID-19 was sourced from the United States, Italy and Spain. T cells, B-cell-depleted T cells, or PBMCs supplied cDNA or gDNA.

The authors' processing: Using reference gene primer amplification, nucleated cell counts were estimated. Clones were sequenced by immunoSEQ multiplex PCR, and TCRdb holds only the in-frame ones, with some missing. The V and J calls and clone size come from that table; D and trimming were worked out from the DNA. Among around 180,000 clones listed, roughly 84% were seen once. This clonotype was obtained from an elderly man with COVID-19, enrolled during active disease. The sample was peripheral blood.

The CDR3, as DNA: TGTGCCAGCAGCTTATTGTTCGACACTGAAGCTTTCTTT. Translating it yields CASSLLFDTEAFF. The chain joins TRBV7-3 to TRBJ1-1; D gene ambiguous. The CDR3 has 13 amino acids. V lost 2 bases and J 3 bases, leaving 7 bases between the germline ends. The germline CDR1 and CDR2 sequences are SGHTA and FQGTGA.